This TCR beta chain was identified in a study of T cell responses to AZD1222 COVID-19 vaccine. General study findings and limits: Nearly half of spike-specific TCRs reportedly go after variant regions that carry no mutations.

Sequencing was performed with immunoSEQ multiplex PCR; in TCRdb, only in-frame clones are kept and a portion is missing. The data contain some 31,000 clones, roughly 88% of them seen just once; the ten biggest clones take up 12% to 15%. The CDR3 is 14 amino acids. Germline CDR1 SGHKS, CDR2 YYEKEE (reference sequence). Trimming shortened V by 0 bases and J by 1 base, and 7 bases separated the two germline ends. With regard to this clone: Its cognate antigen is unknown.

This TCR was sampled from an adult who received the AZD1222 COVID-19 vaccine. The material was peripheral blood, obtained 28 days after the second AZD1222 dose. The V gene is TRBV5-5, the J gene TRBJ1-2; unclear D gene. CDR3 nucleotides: TGTGCCAGCAGCTTGGTTCCGGGTAACTATGGCTACACCTTC. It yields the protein CASSLVPGNYGYTF. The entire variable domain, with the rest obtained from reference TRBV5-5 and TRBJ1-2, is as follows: DAGVTQSPTHLIKTRGQQVTLRCSPISGHKSVSWYQQVLGQGPQFIFQYYEKEERGRGNFPDRFSARQFPNYSSELNVNALLLGDSALYLCASSLVPGNYGYTFGSGTRLTVV.